This T cell receptor (beta chain) was captured in a study of shared clonotypes between healthy human individuals. The CDR3 length is 16 residues. Trimming left V 8 bases short and J 4 bases short, with 20 bases between. Germline V gene sequence: CDR1 SNHLY, CDR2 FYNNEI. As regards this clone: Its antigen is as yet unknown.

The study, taken as a whole, reports: Naive subsets tended to show greater estimated richness than memory subsets.

Profiling relied on immunoSEQ multiplex PCR, and the TCRdb table lists in-frame clones only, not all of them. The sample contains more than 900,000 clones, more than 75% of which appear only once. The TCR comes from a man between 18 and 35 years old in good health. Some clones in this sample may be carry-over from other donors' samples. The rearrangement links TRBV2 to TRBJ1-4; TRBD1 is a possible D gene (5 bases). Source material: memory CD4+ T cells from PBMCs. The subset here: CD45RA-negative fraction. The CDR3 sequence: CASSDLGAGINEKLFF. The CDR3 DNA is TGTGCCAGCTCCGACCTTGGGGCAGGGATTAATGAAAAACTGTTTTTT.